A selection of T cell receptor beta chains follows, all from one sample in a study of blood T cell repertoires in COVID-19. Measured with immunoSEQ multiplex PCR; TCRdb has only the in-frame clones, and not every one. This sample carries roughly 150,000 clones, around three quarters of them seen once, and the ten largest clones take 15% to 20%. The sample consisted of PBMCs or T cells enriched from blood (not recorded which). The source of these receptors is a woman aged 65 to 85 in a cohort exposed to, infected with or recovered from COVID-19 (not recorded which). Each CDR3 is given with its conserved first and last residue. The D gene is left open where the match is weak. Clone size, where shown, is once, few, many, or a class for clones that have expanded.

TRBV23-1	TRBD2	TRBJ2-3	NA	CASPSGLAGDTDTQYF	TGCGCCAGCCCCTCAGGACTAGCGGGAGACACAGATACGCAGTATTTT
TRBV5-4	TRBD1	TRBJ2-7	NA	CASSSGQGFYEQYF	TGTGCCAGCAGCTCGGGACAGGGTTTTTACGAGCAGTACTTC
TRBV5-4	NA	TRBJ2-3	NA	CASSLVSGYTDTQYF	TGTGCCAGCAGCTTGGTTAGCGGCTACACAGATACGCAGTATTTT
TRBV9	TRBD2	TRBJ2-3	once	CASSVAGGRASGGRNTDTQYF	TGTGCCAGCAGCGTAGCAGGCGGGAGGGCCTCTGGGGGTCGGAACACAGATACGCAGTATTTT
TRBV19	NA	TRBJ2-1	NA	CASSIEYYPSYNEQFF	TGTGCCAGTAGTATAGAGTACTATCCATCCTACAATGAGCAGTTCTTC
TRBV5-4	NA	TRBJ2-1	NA	CASSLGGGTYNEQFF	TGTGCCAGCAGCTTGGGGGGCGGGACTTACAATGAGCAGTTCTTC
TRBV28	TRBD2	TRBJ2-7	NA	CASIPGPSYLTSGGPYEQYF	TGTGCCAGCATTCCGGGCCCCTCGTACTTGACTAGCGGGGGACCCTACGAGCAGTACTTC
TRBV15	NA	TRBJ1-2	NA	CATSRVQTGSLSYGYTF	TGTGCCACCAGCAGAGTACAGACAGGTTCTCTTTCCTATGGCTACACCTTC
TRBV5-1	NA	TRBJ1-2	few	CASSLDTGSYGYTF	TGCGCCAGCAGCTTGGATACAGGCAGCTATGGCTACACCTTC
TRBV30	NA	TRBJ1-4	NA	CAWSPLGRIATNEKLFF	TGTGCCTGGAGTCCCCTCGGCAGGATCGCAACTAATGAAAAACTGTTTTTT
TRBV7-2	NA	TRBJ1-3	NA	CASSFRTRGYPGNTIYF	TGTGCCAGCAGCTTCAGAACCCGAGGATACCCTGGAAACACCATATATTTT
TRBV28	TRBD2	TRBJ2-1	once	CASSSGLAGGIEQFF	TGTGCCAGCAGTTCCGGACTAGCGGGAGGGATTGAGCAGTTCTTC
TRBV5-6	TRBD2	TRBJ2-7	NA	CASSLRLAGTYEQYF	TGTGCCAGCAGCTTGCGGCTAGCGGGAACCTACGAGCAGTACTTC
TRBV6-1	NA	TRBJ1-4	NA	CASSERGKDEKLFF	TGTGCCAGCAGTGAAAGGGGGAAGGATGAAAAACTGTTTTTT
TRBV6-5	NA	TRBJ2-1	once	CASHGGAGYNEQFF	TGTGCCTCCCATGGGGGGGCAGGCTACAATGAGCAGTTCTTC
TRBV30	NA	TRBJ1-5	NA	CASREGGQPQHF	TGTGCCTCAAGGGAGGGTGGGCAGCCCCAGCATTTT
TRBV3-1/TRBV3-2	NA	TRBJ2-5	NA	CASSPWRAAQETQYF	TGTGCCAGCAGCCCCTGGCGGGCAGCTCAAGAGACCCAGTACTTC
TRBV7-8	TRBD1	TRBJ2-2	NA	CASSGSYRGRTGELFF	TGTGCCAGCAGCGGCTCATACAGGGGGAGGACCGGGGAGCTGTTTTTT
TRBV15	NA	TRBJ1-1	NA	CATSRGKNTEAFF	TGTGCCACCAGCAGAGGTAAGAACACTGAAGCTTTCTTT
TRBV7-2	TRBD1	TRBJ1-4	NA	CASSPRGFGGQGEKLFF	TGTGCCAGCAGCCCCAGGGGGTTCGGGGGCCAGGGTGAAAAACTGTTTTTT
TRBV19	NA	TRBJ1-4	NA	CASSITSFRHSRKLFF	TGTGCCAGTAGTATCACCTCCTTCAGGCATTCACGGAAACTGTTTTTT
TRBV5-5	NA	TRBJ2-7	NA	CASSLGTNTYSYEQYF	TGTGCCAGCAGCTTGGGTACTAATACCTACTCCTACGAGCAGTACTTC
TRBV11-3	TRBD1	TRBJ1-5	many	CASSSLRGDSNQPQHF	TGTGCCAGCAGCTCCCTCAGGGGGGATAGCAATCAGCCCCAGCATTTT
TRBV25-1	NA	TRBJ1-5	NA	CASSERGSNQPQHF	TGTGCCAGCAGTGAAAGGGGGAGCAATCAGCCCCAGCATTTT
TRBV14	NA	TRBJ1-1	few	CASSQEASWYRGSEAFF	TGTGCCAGCAGCCAAGAAGCGTCATGGTACCGGGGGTCGGAAGCTTTCTTT
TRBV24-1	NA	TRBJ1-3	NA	CATSDRTPGNTIYF	TGTGCCACCAGTGACCGGACACCTGGAAACACCATATATTTT
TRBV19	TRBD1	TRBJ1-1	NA	CASSPLGQPNTEAFF	TGTGCCAGTAGCCCCCTGGGACAGCCGAACACTGAAGCTTTCTTT
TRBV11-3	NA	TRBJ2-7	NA	CASSLGLYEQYF	TGTGCCAGCAGCTTAGGGCTCTACGAGCAGTACTTC
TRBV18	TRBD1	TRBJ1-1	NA	CASSLDRGLTEAFF	TGTGCCAGCTCACTGGACAGGGGGCTTACTGAAGCTTTCTTT
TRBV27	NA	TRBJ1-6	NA	CASSLTAGGRDSPLHF	TGTGCCAGCAGTTTAACGGCGGGGGGTAGGGATTCACCCCTCCACTTT
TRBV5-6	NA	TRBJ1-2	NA	CASSLDRKYGYTF	TGTGCCAGCAGCCTCGACAGGAAGTATGGCTACACCTTC
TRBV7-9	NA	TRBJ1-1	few	CASSLGGGMVEAFF	TGTGCCAGCAGCTTAGGAGGGGGTATGGTTGAAGCTTTCTTT
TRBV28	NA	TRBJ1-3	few	CASSLRGGRNTIYF	TGTGCCAGCAGTTTAAGGGGGGGTAGAAACACCATATATTTT
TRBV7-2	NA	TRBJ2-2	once	CASSLGGVAGTGELFF	TGTGCCAGCAGCTTAGGTGGAGTGGCGGGCACCGGGGAGCTGTTTTTT
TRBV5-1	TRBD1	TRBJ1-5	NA	CASSFSGGLNQPQHF	TGCGCCAGCAGCTTCTCAGGGGGCCTCAATCAGCCCCAGCATTTT
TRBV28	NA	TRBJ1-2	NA	CASSFPGVHGYTF	TGTGCCAGCAGTTTCCCCGGAGTCCATGGCTACACCTTC
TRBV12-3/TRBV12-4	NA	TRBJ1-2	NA	CASSEQGIYGYTF	TGTGCCAGCAGTGAACAGGGAATCTATGGCTACACCTTC
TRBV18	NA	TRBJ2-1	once	CASSPPRGMAYNEQFF	TGTGCCAGCTCACCTCCTCGGGGGATGGCTTACAATGAGCAGTTCTTC
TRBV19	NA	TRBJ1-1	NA	CASSIGHPLLDTEAFF	TGTGCCAGTAGCATAGGACACCCCCTTTTGGACACTGAAGCTTTCTTT
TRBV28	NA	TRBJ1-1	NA	CASTLWGGEAFF	TGTGCCAGCACCCTATGGGGGGGCGAAGCTTTCTTT
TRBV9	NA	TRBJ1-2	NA	CASSVGGVNYGYTF	TGTGCCAGCAGCGTAGGTGGAGTAAACTATGGCTACACCTTC
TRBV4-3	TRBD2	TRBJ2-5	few	CASSQELAGGVQETQYF	TGCGCCAGCAGCCAAGAATTAGCGGGAGGGGTCCAAGAGACCCAGTACTTC
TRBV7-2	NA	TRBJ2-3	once	CASSLQLAGADTQYF	TGTGCCAGCAGCTTACAACTAGCTGGGGCAGATACGCAGTATTTT
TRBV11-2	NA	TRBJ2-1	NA	CASSLDTVNEQFF	TGTGCCAGCAGCTTAGATACGGTTAATGAGCAGTTCTTC
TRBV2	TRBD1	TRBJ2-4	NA	CASSGAGGNIQYF	TGTGCCAGCAGTGGGGCAGGGGGCAACATTCAGTACTTC
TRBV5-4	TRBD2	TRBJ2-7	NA	CASSSSKPGLISNYEQYF	TGTGCCAGCAGCTCAAGTAAGCCGGGACTAATCTCAAATTACGAGCAGTACTTC